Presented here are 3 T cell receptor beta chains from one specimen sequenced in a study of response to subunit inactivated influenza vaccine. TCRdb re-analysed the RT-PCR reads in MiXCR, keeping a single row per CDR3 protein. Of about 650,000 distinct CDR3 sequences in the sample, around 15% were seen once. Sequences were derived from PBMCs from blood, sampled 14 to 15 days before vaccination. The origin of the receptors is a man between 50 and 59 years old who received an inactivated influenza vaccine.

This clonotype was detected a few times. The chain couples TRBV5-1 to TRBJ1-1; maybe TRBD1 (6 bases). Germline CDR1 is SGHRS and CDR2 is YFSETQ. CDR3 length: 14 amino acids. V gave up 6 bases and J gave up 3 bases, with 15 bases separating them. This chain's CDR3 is CASKQGFGDTEAFF. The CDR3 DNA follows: TGCGCCAGCAAACAGGGATTCGGGGACACTGAAGCTTTCTTT.

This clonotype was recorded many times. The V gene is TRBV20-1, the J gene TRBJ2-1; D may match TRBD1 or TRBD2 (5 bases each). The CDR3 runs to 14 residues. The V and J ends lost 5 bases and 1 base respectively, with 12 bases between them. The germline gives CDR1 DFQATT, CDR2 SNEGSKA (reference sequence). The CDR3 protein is CSAWVWGSYNEQFF. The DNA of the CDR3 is TGCAGTGCTTGGGTTTGGGGGTCCTACAATGAGCAGTTCTTC.

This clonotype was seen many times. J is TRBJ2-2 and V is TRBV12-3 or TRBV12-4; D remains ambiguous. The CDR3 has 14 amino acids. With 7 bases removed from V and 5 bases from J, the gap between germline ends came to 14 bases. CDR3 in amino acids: CASTNIVGTGELFF. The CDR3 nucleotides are TGTGCCAGCACCAACATTGTCGGTACCGGGGAGCTGTTTTTT.